Below, 9 T cell receptor beta chains from the same sample are listed, as sequenced in a study of cytomegalovirus exposure and HLA in healthy donors. Sequencing was performed with immunoSEQ multiplex PCR; in TCRdb, only in-frame clones are kept and a portion is missing. The sample lists some 340,000 clones, around 90% occurring once. The sequencing input was PBMCs. The receptors were gathered from a woman in her thirties in good health and CMV-seropositive.

This clone was counted a few times. The same CDR3 arises from other DNA sequences in this sample as well. The rearrangement uses TRBV5-1 and TRBJ1-2, with a possible D match to TRBD1 (5 bases). Trimming removed 0 bases from V and 6 bases from J, with 6 bases in between. The CDR3 is 12 amino acids. In germline, CDR1 is SGHRS, CDR2 YFSETQ. This chain's CDR3 is CASSLVGDGYTF. In DNA, the CDR3 is TGCGCCAGCAGCTTGGTAGGGGATGGCTACACCTTC.

The chain couples TRBV30 to TRBJ1-2, with D unclear. The CDR3 totals 11 residues. Trimming pared 1 base from V and 4 bases from J, leaving 4 bases between. Germline V gene sequence: CDR1 GTSNPN, CDR2 SVGIG (reference sequence). CDR3 nucleotides: TGTGCCTGGAGTGCCCTCTATGGCTACACCTTC. It is translated as CAWSALYGYTF.

Here the CDR3 reads CASSSGTVEAFF. CDR3 sequence (DNA): TGTGCCAGCAGTTCCGGGACAGTTGAAGCTTTCTTT. This rearrangement joins TRBV28 to TRBJ1-1, with 7 positions matching TRBD1. CDR1 and CDR2 from the germline V gene are MDHEN and SYDVKM. Trimming cost V 4 bases and J 7 bases; bases outside gene matches: 3. This CDR3 comprises 12 residues.

The genes are TRBV5-4 and TRBJ1-2; D is ambiguous. Trimming pared 2 bases from V and 4 bases from J, leaving 12 bases between. From germline, CDR1 is SGHNT and CDR2 YYREEE (reference sequence). The CDR3 loop spans 14 amino acids. CDR3 in amino acids: CASSFVEQIYGYTF. The CDR3 DNA reads as TGTGCCAGCAGCTTTGTGGAACAGATCTATGGCTACACCTTC.

The rearrangement uses TRBV30 and TRBJ1-5, with 10 bases aligning to TRBD1. CDR1 GTSNPN and CDR2 SVGIG come from the germline V gene (reference sequence). V shed 2 bases, J shed 0 bases, and the junction held 13 bases outside the gene matches. This CDR3 has 19 amino acids. CDR3 nucleotides: TGTGCCTGGAGTACCCCGGGACAGGGGTCGAGCTATAGCAATCAGCCCCAGCATTTT. Encoded protein: CAWSTPGQGSSYSNQPQHF.

The chain has TRBV28 and TRBJ2-1; no clear D. CDR3 length: 16 amino acids. Germline CDR1 and CDR2: MDHEN and SYDVKM. V lost 5 bases and J 3 bases, leaving 17 bases between the germline ends. The CDR3 region is CASSPPRRLNYNEQFF. DNA for the CDR3: TGTGCCAGCAGTCCTCCTCGTCGGTTAAACTACAATGAGCAGTTCTTC.

To note about this clone: The same CDR3 also results from other DNA sequences found in this sample. This sequence joins TRBV4-3 and TRBJ2-3, with TRBD2 matching 7 bases. The CDR3 consists of 13 residues. After removal of 1 base from V and 5 bases from J, the junction contained 0 bases not matched to a gene. Germline V gives CDR1 LGHNA, CDR2 YSLEER. The CDR3 bases are TGCGCCAGCAGCCAAGGGGGGGGAGATACGCAGTATTTT. This sequence encodes CASSQGGGDTQYF.

J is TRBJ2-7 and V is TRBV27, with TRBD1 identical over 9 bases. Looked up from germline, CDR1 is MNHEY and CDR2 is SMNVEV (reference sequence). The CDR3 is 19 residues long. After removal of 3 bases from V and 2 bases from J, the junction contained 17 bases not matched to a gene. The CDR3 nucleotides are TGTGCCAGCAGTTTTTCGGCAGCCACACAGGGGGCCCCCCCCTACGAGCAGTACTTC. It encodes CASSFSAATQGAPPYEQYF.

The rearrangement links TRBV21-1 to TRBJ1-2. TRBV21-1 is listed as a pseudogene. The CDR3 consists of 16 residues. The CDR3 loop is CASSKVRGGRCYGYTF. The CDR3 DNA follows: TGTGCCAGCAGCAAAGTTAGAGGGGGGCGCTGCTATGGCTACACCTTC.